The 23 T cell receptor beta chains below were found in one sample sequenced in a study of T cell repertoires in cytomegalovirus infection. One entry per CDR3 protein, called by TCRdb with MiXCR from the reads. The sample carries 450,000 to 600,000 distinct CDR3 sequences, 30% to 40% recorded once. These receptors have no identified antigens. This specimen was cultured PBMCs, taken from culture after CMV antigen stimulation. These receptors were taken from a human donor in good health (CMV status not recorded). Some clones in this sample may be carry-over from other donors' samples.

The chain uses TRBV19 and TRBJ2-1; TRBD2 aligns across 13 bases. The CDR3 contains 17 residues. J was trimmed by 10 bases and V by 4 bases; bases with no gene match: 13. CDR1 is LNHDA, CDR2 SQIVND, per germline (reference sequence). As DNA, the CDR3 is TGTGCCAGTAGTACCCACCCCGGACTAGCGGGAGAAGGCGAGCAGTTCTTC. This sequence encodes CASSTHPGLAGEGEQFF.

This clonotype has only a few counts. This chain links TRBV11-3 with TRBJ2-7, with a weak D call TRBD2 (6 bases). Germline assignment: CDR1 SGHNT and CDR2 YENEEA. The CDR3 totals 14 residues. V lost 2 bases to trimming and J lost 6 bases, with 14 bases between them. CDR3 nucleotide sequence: TGTGCCAGCAGCTTATATGGCGGGAAAAGCGAGCAGTACGTC. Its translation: CASSLYGGKSEQYV.

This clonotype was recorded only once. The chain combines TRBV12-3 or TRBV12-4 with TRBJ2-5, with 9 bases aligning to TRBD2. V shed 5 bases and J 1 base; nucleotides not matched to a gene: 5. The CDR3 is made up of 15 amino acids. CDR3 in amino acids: CASSHLAGTQETQYF. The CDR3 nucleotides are TGTGCCAGCAGTCATCTAGCGGGAACCCAAGAGACCCAGTACTTC.

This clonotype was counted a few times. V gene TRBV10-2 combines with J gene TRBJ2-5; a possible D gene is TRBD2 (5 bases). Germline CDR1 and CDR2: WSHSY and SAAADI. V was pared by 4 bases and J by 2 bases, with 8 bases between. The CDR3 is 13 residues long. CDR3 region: CASSGRGQETQYF. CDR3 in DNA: TGCGCCAGCAGTGGCCGGGGACAAGAGACCCAGTACTTC.

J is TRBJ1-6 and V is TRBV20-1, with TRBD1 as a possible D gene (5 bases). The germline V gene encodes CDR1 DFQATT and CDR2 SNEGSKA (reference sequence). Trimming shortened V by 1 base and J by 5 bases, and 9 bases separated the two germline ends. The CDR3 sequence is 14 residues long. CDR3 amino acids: CSARVGTDNSPLHF. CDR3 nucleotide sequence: TGCAGTGCTAGAGTCGGGACCGATAATTCACCCCTCCACTTT.

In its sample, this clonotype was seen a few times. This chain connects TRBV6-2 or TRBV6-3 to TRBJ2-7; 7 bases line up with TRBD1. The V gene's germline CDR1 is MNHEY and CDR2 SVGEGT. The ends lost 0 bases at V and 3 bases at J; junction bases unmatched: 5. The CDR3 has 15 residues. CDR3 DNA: TGTGCCAGCAGTTACTCCGGGACAGCCTTCTACGAGCAGTACTTC. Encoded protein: CASSYSGTAFYEQYF.

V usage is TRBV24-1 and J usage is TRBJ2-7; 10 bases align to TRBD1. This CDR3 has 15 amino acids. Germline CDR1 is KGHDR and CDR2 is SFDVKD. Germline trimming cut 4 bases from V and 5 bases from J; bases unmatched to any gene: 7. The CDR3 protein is CATSETGTGVHEQYF. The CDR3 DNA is TGTGCCACCAGTGAAACCGGGACAGGGGTCCACGAGCAGTACTTC.

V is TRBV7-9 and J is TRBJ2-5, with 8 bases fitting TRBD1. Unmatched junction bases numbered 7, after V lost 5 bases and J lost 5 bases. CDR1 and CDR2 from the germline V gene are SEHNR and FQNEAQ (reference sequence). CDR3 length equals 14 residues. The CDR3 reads CASSQTGEVETQYF. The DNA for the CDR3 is TGTGCCAGCAGCCAGACAGGGGAAGTTGAGACCCAGTACTTC.

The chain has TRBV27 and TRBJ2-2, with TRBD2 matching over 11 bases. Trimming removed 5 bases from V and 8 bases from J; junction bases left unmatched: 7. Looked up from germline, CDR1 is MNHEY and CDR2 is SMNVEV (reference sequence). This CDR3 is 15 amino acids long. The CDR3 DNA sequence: TGTGCCAGCAGTGGGACTAGCGGAGCGTTGGGGGAGCTGTTTTTT. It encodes CASSGTSGALGELFF.

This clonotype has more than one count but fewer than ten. The CDR3 sequence is CASSLVGSVNEQFF. The CDR3 DNA reads TGTGCCAGCAGCTTAGTAGGAAGCGTCAATGAGCAGTTCTTC. The chain carries TRBV7-2 and TRBJ2-1; D remains ambiguous. Per germline, CDR1 SGHTA and CDR2 FQGNSA. Trimming left V 1 base short and J 6 bases short, with 10 bases between. The CDR3 loop spans 14 amino acids.

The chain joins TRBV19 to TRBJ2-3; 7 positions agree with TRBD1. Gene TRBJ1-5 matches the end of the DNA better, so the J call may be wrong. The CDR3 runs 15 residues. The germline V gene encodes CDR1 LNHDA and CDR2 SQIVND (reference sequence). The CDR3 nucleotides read TGTGCCAGTAGTATCGACAGGGTCGGGGCAGATACGCAGCATTTT. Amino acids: CASSIDRVGADTQHF.

CDR3 sequence (DNA): TGTGCCAGCAGGCGAATAGGGAGCTCCTACAATGAGCAGTTCTTC. This gives the protein CASRRIGSSYNEQFF. This sequence joins TRBV11-2 and TRBJ2-1, with TRBD2 as a possible D gene (5 bases). CDR1 and CDR2 (germline): SGHAT, FQNNGV. The CDR3 is 15 amino acids. Trimming stripped 6 bases from V and 0 bases from J, with 12 bases between.

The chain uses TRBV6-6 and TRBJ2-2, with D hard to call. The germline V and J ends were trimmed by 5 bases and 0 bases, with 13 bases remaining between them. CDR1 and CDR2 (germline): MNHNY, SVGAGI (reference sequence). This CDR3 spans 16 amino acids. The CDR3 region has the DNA TGTGCCAGCAGTACCTGGACGGCCGCGAACACCGGGGAGCTGTTTTTT. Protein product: CASSTWTAANTGELFF.

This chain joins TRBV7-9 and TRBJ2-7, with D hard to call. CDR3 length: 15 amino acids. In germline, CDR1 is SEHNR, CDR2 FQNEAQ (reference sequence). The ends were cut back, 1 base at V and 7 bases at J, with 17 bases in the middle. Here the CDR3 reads CASSLEGNPSIEQYV. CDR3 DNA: TGTGCCAGCAGCTTAGAGGGTAACCCATCGATAGAGCAGTACGTC.

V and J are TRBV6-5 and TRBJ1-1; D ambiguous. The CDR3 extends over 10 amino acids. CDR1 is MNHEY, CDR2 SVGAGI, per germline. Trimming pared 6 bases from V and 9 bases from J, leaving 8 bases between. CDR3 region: CASSSIKAFF. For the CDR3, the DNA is TGTGCCAGCAGCTCCATTAAAGCTTTCTTT.

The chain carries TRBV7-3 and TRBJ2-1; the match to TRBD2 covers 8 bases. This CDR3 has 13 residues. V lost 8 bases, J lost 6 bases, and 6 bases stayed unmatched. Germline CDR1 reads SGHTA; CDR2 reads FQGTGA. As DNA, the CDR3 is TGTGCCAGCGCCCAGCGGGAGTCCAATGAGCAGTTCTTC. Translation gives CASAQRESNEQFF.

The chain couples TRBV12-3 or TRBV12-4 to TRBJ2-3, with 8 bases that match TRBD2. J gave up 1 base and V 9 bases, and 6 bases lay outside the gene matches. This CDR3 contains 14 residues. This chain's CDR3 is CASKAGVRTDTQYF. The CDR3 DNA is TGTGCCAGTAAAGCGGGAGTCCGCACAGATACGCAGTATTTT.

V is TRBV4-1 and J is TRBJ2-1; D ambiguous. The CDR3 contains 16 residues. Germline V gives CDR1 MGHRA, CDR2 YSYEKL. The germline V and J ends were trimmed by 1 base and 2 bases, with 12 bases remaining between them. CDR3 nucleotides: TGCGCCAGCAGCCAAGGACCCGGGCTCCCCTACAATGAGCAGTTCTTC. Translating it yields CASSQGPGLPYNEQFF.

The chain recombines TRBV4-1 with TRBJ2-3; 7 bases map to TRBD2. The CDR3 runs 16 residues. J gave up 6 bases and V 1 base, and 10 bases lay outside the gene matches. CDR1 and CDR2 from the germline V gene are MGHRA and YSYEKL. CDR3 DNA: TGCGCCAGCAGCCAAGCGGGAGCAGCGGGGAGGGATACGCAGTATTTT. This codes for CASSQAGAAGRDTQYF.

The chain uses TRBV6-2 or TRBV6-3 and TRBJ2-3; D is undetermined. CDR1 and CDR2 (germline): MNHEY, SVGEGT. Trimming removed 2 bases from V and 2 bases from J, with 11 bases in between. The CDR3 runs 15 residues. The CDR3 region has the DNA TGTGCCAGCAGTTACGTCGCGCCCAACACAGATACGCAGTATTTT. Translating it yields CASSYVAPNTDTQYF.

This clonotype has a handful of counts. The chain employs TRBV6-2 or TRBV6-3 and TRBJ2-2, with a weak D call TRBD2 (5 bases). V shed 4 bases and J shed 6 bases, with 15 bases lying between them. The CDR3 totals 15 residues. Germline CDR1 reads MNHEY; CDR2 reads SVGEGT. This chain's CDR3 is CASSSTRAGPGELFF. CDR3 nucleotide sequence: TGTGCCAGCAGTTCGACGAGGGCTGGACCCGGGGAGCTGTTTTTT.

The CDR3, as DNA: TGTGCCAGCAGCTTACAGGCGGCTGGGGGGGCCAACGTCCTGACTTTC. Translated: CASSLQAAGGANVLTF. The chain uses TRBV7-2 and TRBJ2-6; D gene ambiguous. The CDR3 runs to 16 residues. The V end lost 2 bases, the J end lost 4 bases, and 12 bases lay between the germline ends. Germline values: CDR1 SGHTA, CDR2 FQGNSA.

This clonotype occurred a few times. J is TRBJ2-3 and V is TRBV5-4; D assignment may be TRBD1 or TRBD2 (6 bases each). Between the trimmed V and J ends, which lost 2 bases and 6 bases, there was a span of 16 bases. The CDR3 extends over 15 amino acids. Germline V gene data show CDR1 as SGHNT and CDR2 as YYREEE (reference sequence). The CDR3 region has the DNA TGTGCCAGCAGCTTTCGCGGAGGGGGGTTCGATACGCAGTATTTT. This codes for CASSFRGGGFDTQYF.